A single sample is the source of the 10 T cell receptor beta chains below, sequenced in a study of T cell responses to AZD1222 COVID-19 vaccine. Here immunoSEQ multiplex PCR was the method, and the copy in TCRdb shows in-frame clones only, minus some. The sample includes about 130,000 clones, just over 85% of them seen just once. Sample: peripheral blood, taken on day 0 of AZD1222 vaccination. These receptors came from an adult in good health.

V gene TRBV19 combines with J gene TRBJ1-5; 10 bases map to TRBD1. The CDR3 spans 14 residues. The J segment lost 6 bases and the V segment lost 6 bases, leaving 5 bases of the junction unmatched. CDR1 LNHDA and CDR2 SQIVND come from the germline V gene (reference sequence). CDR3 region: CASSRQGAAQPQHF. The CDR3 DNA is TGTGCCAGTAGCCGACAGGGGGCAGCTCAGCCCCAGCATTTT.

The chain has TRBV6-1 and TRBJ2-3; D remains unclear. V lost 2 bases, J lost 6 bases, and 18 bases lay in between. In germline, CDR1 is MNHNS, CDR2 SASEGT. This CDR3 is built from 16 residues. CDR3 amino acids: CASSELTAYSSDTQYF. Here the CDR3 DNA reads TGTGCCAGCAGTGAATTGACGGCCTATTCGTCGGATACGCAGTATTTT.

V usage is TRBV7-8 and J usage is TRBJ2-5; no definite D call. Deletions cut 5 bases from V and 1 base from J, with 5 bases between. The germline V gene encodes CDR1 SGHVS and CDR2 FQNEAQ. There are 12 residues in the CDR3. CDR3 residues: CASSRPQETQYF. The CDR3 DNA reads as TGTGCCAGCAGCCGACCCCAAGAGACCCAGTACTTC.

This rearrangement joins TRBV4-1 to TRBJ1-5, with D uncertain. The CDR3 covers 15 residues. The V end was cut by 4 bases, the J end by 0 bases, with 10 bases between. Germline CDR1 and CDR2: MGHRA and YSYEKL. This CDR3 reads CASSPRANSNQPQHF. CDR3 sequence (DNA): TGCGCCAGCAGCCCTCGGGCCAATAGCAATCAGCCCCAGCATTTT.

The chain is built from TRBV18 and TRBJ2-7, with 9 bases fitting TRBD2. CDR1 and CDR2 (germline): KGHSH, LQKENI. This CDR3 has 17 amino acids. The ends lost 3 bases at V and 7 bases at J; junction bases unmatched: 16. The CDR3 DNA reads TGTGCCAGCTCACCCCTCAGTCCCGCGGGGGGGCCGGTAGAGCAGTACTTC. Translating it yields CASSPLSPAGGPVEQYF.

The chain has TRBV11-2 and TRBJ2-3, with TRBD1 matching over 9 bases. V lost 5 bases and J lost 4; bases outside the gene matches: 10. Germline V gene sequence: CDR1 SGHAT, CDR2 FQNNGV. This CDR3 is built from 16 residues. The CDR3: CASSVTGTGFPDTQYF. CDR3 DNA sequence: TGTGCCAGCAGCGTCACCGGGACAGGGTTCCCAGATACGCAGTATTTT. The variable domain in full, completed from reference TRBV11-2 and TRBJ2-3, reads EAGVAQSPRYKIIEKRQSVAFWCNPISGHATLYWYQQILGQGPKLLIQFQNNGVVDDSQLPKDRFSAERLKGVDSTLKIQPAKLEDSAVYLCASSVTGTGFPDTQYFGPGTRLTVL.

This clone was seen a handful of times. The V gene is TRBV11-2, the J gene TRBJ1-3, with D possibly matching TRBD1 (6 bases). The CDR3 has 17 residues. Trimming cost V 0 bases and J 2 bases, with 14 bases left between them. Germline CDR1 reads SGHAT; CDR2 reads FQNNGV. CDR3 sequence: CASSLDLGGLAGNTIYF. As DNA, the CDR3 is TGTGCCAGCAGCTTAGATCTCGGGGGGCTGGCTGGAAACACCATATATTTT.

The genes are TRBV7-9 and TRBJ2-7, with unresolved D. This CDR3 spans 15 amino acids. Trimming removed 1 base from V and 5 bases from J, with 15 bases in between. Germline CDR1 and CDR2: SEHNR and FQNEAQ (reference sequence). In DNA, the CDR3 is TGTGCCAGCAGCTTAGGTTCCTCACCTCAAAACGAGCAGTACTTC. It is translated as CASSLGSSPQNEQYF.

The CDR3 nucleotides are TGTGCCAGCAGCCCCCGGCGGTATTCACCCCTCCACTTT. Protein product: CASSPRRYSPLHF. This sequence joins TRBV6-2 or TRBV6-3 and TRBJ1-6, with D uncertain. Germline V gene sequence: CDR1 MNHEY, CDR2 SVGEGT. The germline V and J ends were trimmed by 6 bases and 8 bases, with 11 bases remaining between them. The CDR3 loop spans 13 amino acids.

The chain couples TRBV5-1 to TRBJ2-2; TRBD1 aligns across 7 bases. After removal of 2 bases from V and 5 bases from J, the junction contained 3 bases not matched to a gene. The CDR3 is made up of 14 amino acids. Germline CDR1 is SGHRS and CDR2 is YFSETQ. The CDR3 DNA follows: TGCGCCAGCAGCTTCGTACAGGGGACCGGGGAGCTGTTTTTT. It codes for CASSFVQGTGELFF.